This TCR beta chain originates from a study of blood T cell repertoires in COVID-19. Study-level background: Sources were T cells, B-cell-depleted T cells, or PBMCs; the material itself was cDNA or gDNA.

Authors' analysis steps: Counts of nucleated cells, estimated from reference gene primer amplification, were obtained. Sequencing was performed with immunoSEQ multiplex PCR; in TCRdb, only in-frame clones are kept and a portion is missing. V and J calls and clone size follow that table, whereas D and trimming were derived from the DNA. This table holds about 130,000 clones, roughly 77% found once. The CDR3 contains 13 residues. The V end lost 0 bases, the J end lost 12 bases, and 9 bases lay between the germline ends. CDR1 and CDR2 from the germline V gene are SGHDN and FVKESK. Input material: peripheral blood. This sequence joins TRBV14 and TRBJ1-6; tentatively, D is TRBD1 (5 bases). The receptor comes from a woman in her 70s with COVID-19, enrolled during active disease. The CDR3 protein is CASSQDYGGPLHF. In DNA form, the CDR3 reads TGTGCCAGCAGCCAAGATTACGGGGGACCCCTCCACTTT.